This is a list of T cell receptor beta chains from one sample in a study of blood T cell repertoires in COVID-19. Assay used: immunoSEQ multiplex PCR; TCRdb lists only in-frame clones, some missing. The profile shows approximately 390,000 clones, 70% to 90% of them singletons. The specimen was peripheral blood. Every receptor here comes from a woman in her sixties with COVID-19, enrolled during active disease. The CDR3 runs from the conserved cysteine through the conserved F or W. A D gene is named only where the DNA matches it firmly. Clone size, where shown, is once, few, many, or a class for clones that have expanded.

clone size,V gene,D gene,J gene,CDR3 DNA,CDR3 protein
once,TRBV29-1,TRBD2,TRBJ2-7,TGCAGCGTTTCTAGCGGGGGGGCTGTGCAGTACTTC,CSVSSGGAVQYF
-,TRBV19,-,TRBJ2-3,TGTGCCAGTAGTACCCGACTCGTAGATACGCAGTATTTT,CASSTRLVDTQYF
-,TRBV3-1/TRBV3-2,-,TRBJ1-6,TGTGCCAGCAGCCAAGAGGGGCGGGGGGGTAATTCACCCCTCCACTTT,CASSQEGRGGNSPLHF
-,TRBV28,TRBD1,TRBJ1-1,TGTGCCAGCAGTCGGGCCGACAGGGTGAACACTGAAGCTTTCTTT,CASSRADRVNTEAFF
-,TRBV10-1,-,TRBJ1-6,TGCGCCAGCCGCCGGGACACAAATTCACCCCTCCACTTT,CASRRDTNSPLHF
-,TRBV27,TRBD1,TRBJ2-1,TGTGCCAGCAGGTACAGGGGTTTGGATGAGCAGTTCTTC,CASRYRGLDEQFF
-,TRBV3-1/TRBV3-2,TRBD2,TRBJ2-2,TGTGCCAGCAGCCGCGCGGGTAGCGGGGGGTCCGGGGAGCTGTTTTTT,CASSRAGSGGSGELFF
-,TRBV4-2,TRBD1,TRBJ2-4,TGTGCCAGCAGCCAAGACCCGGGGACAGGGGGAAACATTCAGTACTTC,CASSQDPGTGGNIQYF
-,TRBV11-2,-,TRBJ1-1,TGTGCCAGCAGCTTATTACCAGGCGTTATGAACACTGAAGCTTTCTTT,CASSLLPGVMNTEAFF
-,TRBV7-9,TRBD1,TRBJ1-3,TGTGCCAGCAGCTTACTTACAGGGGTTATTGGAAACACCATATATTTT,CASSLLTGVIGNTIYF
-,TRBV6-6,TRBD1,TRBJ1-3,TGTGCCAGCAGTGGGGGACAGAGCTCTGGAAACACCATATATTTT,CASSGGQSSGNTIYF
many,TRBV6-1,-,TRBJ1-2,TGTGCCAGCAGTGAGTACAGGGAGACAGTCTATGGCTACACCTTC,CASSEYRETVYGYTF
-,TRBV15,TRBD1,TRBJ2-5,TGTGCCACCAGCAGAGAAGGGACAGGTTCGGTGGAGACCCAGTACTTC,CATSREGTGSVETQYF
-,TRBV9,-,TRBJ1-2,TGTGCCATACCCCAGGCGGGGGACTATGGCTACACCTTC,CAIPQAGDYGYTF
-,TRBV6-4,TRBD1,TRBJ2-2,TGTGCCAGCAAGAGACAGGGACAAATCGCGAACACCGGGGAGCTGTTTTTT,CASKRQGQIANTGELFF
once,TRBV12-3/TRBV12-4,-,TRBJ2-7,TGTGCCAGCAGTCTAACAGGGCCGGGGGAGCAGTACTTC,CASSLTGPGEQYF
-,TRBV5-8,-,TRBJ1-4,TGTGCCAGCAGCTTGGCGCTTAGCGCAACTAATGAAAAACTGTTTTTT,CASSLALSATNEKLFF
-,TRBV30,-,TRBJ2-2,TGTGCCTGGAGTAACAGGGATATCACCGGGGAGCTGTTTTTT,CAWSNRDITGELFF
once,TRBV7-8,TRBD2,TRBJ2-5,TGTGCCAGCAGCTTCGGACTAGCGGGGGGAGGGTTGCAGGAGACCCAGTACTTC,CASSFGLAGGGLQETQYF
-,TRBV18,TRBD1,TRBJ2-7,TGTGCCAGCTCACGGACAGGGGTAAACTACGAGCAGTACTTC,CASSRTGVNYEQYF
once,TRBV5-1,-,TRBJ1-4,TGCGCCAGCAGCTGGACAGTTAATGAAAAACTGTTTTTT,CASSWTVNEKLFF
-,TRBV19,TRBD2,TRBJ2-6,TGTGCCAGTAGTGGGAGGGGTGGGGCCAACGTCCTGACTTTC,CASSGRGGANVLTF
-,TRBV19,-,TRBJ2-1,TGTGCCAGTCAGGAGGGGGGGCCTGCCTCCTACAATGAGCAGTTCTTC,CASQEGGPASYNEQFF
-,TRBV6-6,TRBD1,TRBJ1-5,TGTGCCAGCAGTTCGGCAGGGGGCGGGGGACAGCCCCAGCATTTT,CASSSAGGGGQPQHF
-,TRBV28,TRBD1,TRBJ2-1,TGTGCCAGCAGTTCGGGACAGGCTACATACAATGAGCAGTTCTTC,CASSSGQATYNEQFF
-,TRBV5-1,-,TRBJ2-3,TGCGCCAGCAGCTTGGGGGGTGTTTCAGGGACAGATACGCAGTATTTT,CASSLGGVSGTDTQYF
-,TRBV5-1,-,TRBJ2-3,TGCGCCAGCAGCTTGATCGGGATCACAGATACGCAGTATTTT,CASSLIGITDTQYF
-,TRBV5-1,-,TRBJ1-1,TGCGCCAGCAGCTTGGGAGTTGTCTCGAACACTGAAGCTTTCTTT,CASSLGVVSNTEAFF
-,TRBV6-6,TRBD1,TRBJ2-6,TGTGCCAGCAGTCCAAGGCCGGGACAGGGCCGTGGGGCCAACGTCCTGACTTTC,CASSPRPGQGRGANVLTF
-,TRBV7-5,-,TRBJ2-7,TGTGTCAGAAGCTTAGGGGACAGGGGCCTCAGTCGGCAGTACTTC,CVRSLGDRGLSRQYF
-,TRBV4-1,TRBD1,TRBJ1-6,TGCGCCAGCAGCCAACGGGACAGGGGGAATTCACCCCTCCACTTT,CASSQRDRGNSPLHF
-,TRBV5-4,-,TRBJ1-6,TGTGCCAGCAGCGTCGACAGTTATAATTCACCCCTCCACTTT,CASSVDSYNSPLHF